This is a list of T cell receptor beta chains from one sample in a study of OX40 agonist ivuxolimab in advanced cancers. Repertoires were generated with immunoSEQ multiplex PCR, while TCRdb's copy carries only in-frame clones and drops some. The table lists 60,000 to 100,000 clones, roughly 84% of them singletons. The starting material was CD4+ or CD8+ T cells sorted from blood, obtained in a trial of the OX40 agonist ivuxolimab. The receptors were gathered from an adult with an advanced solid tumor such as melanoma, head and neck, liver or kidney cancer. The CDR3 runs from the conserved cysteine through the conserved F or W. The D gene is left open where the match is weak. Clone size is given for some rows only: seen once, a few or many times, or a class if the clone is expanded.

>TRBJ1-5|TRBD1|-|TRBV5-1
TGCGCCAGCAGCCTGGATGGACAGGGGTTAGATCAGCCCCAGCATTTT
CASSLDGQGLDQPQHF
>TRBJ2-7|TRBD1|-|TRBV18
TGTGCCAGCTCGCTCGACAGGGGGGCCTACGAGCAGTACTTC
CASSLDRGAYEQYF
>TRBJ1-4|-|once|TRBV4-1
TGCGCCAGCAGCCAAGGACAGCGAAATGAAAAACTGTTTTTT
CASSQGQRNEKLFF
>TRBJ2-1|TRBD1|-|TRBV7-2
TGTGCCAGCAGCTTAGCCGGGACAGGGCCCAATGAGCAGTTCTTC
CASSLAGTGPNEQFF
>TRBJ1-1|-|-|TRBV2
TGTGCCAGCGACCGGGGGGCCACTGAAGCTTTCTTT
CASDRGATEAFF
>TRBJ2-7|TRBD1|-|TRBV11-3
TGTGCCAGCAGCACCGCCAGAACCGGGACAGGGGGCTCCAACGAGCAGTACTTC
CASSTARTGTGGSNEQYF
>TRBJ2-1|TRBD1|-|TRBV29-1
TGCAGCGTTGCACAGGGGTTCTACAATGAGCAGTTCTTC
CSVAQGFYNEQFF
>TRBJ1-4|-|-|TRBV2
TGTGCCAGCAGCGGGCGAGGGGAGGCTAGTGAAAAACTGTTTTTT
CASSGRGEASEKLFF
>TRBJ1-6|-|-|TRBV19
TGTGCCGCAGGGGCCTCTAGTTCACCCCTCCACTTT
CAAGASSSPLHF
>TRBJ2-3|-|-|TRBV18
TGTGCCAGCTCACCAGGCACAGATACGCAGTATTTT
CASSPGTDTQYF
>TRBJ2-5|-|-|TRBV6-6
TGTGCCAGCAGTCAGTCCCTGGTAGTGGGAGAGACCCAGTACTTC
CASSQSLVVGETQYF
>TRBJ2-5|-|-|TRBV7-2
TGTGCCAGCAGCTTGGCAGACCAAGAGACCCAGTACTTC
CASSLADQETQYF
>TRBJ1-5|-|-|TRBV5-1
TGCGCCAGCAGCTTGGAGGCAGGGGATCAGCCCCAGCATTTT
CASSLEAGDQPQHF
>TRBJ1-5|-|-|TRBV2
TGTGCCAGCTGTTACACCAGGGATAGCAATCAGCCCCAGCATTTT
CASCYTRDSNQPQHF
>TRBJ2-2|TRBD2|-|TRBV7-9
TGTGCCAGCAGCCCTCCGGCGGGGGGAGTCGGGGAGCTGTTTTTT
CASSPPAGGVGELFF
>TRBJ2-1|TRBD2|-|TRBV5-1
TGCGCCAGCAGAGCTAGCGGATACAATGAGCAGTTCTTC
CASRASGYNEQFF
>TRBJ2-7|-|-|TRBV4-1
TGCGCCAGCAGCCCTCTGGCAGGGGCCTCCTCCTACGAGCAGTACTTC
CASSPLAGASSYEQYF
>TRBJ2-3|TRBD1|-|TRBV6-5
TGTGCCAGCAGTTACTCGGGGACAGTCACAGATACGCAGTATTTT
CASSYSGTVTDTQYF
>TRBJ2-5|-|-|TRBV5-1
TGCGCCAGCAGCTTTCAGGGGTCAGAGACCCAGTACTTC
CASSFQGSETQYF
>TRBJ1-6|TRBD1|-|TRBV11-3
TGTGCCAGCAGCTTCCTCGGACAGGGGGCTTCCTATAATTCACCCCTCCACTTT
CASSFLGQGASYNSPLHF
>TRBJ2-5|-|-|TRBV23-1
TGCGCCAGCAGTCATCCCCATTTTCGAAACCAAGAGACCCAGTACTTC
CASSHPHFRNQETQYF
>TRBJ1-1|-|-|TRBV6-6
TGTGCCAGCAGTTACGTCGGGACCCTACACCCGCATCTGGCTTTCTTT
CASSYVGTLHPHLAFF